Here is one T cell receptor (beta chain) with its context. This clone's antigen is unknown. Nothing much larger sits one base from this clone, and base qualities are not available. This specimen's time point label, per the study, means: about 28 days (+/-7) after the second vaccine dose. AZD1222 recipients with second doses at about 4 weeks or about 12 weeks were pooled, because spike-specific TCR depth and breadth did not differ between schedules. Vaccinee samples were obtained from the UK trials COV001 and COV002, which included a single-blind randomized controlled phase 2/3 trial of AZD1222 (ChAdOx1 nCoV-19) in healthy adults. Trial participant PBMC samples were collected at day 0 and day 28 after the second dose for TCRbeta chain sequencing. The data were taken from a study of T cell responses to AZD1222 COVID-19 vaccine (dated by TCRdb to the early 2020s). About the full investigation: TCR sequencing was performed for roughly 250 trial participants, of whom about 200 were given two doses of AZD1222 and approximately 25 were given two doses of MenACWY control vaccine. Trial participants were enrolled into age subgroups of 18-55, 56-69 and 70-plus years, which contained around 140, 26 and 57 TCR-sequenced participants, respectively. Study-wide conclusions, independent of this receptor: Participants were mostly white British, with more females than males. The authors suggested clonal diversity may have been underestimated. Conclusions about previously exposed vaccinees were limited because only a handful of AZD1222 recipients were SARS-CoV-2 seropositive at baseline. Epitopes outside the regions mutated in the B.1.351 and B.1.1.7 variants were reportedly recognized by nearly half of the unique spike-specific TCRs. After two AZD1222 doses, spike-specific TCR breadth and depth were significantly higher than at day 0 and than in MenACWY recipients. In the small 56-69-year group, the increase in depth fell short of significance, most likely because of low power. The whole spike protein was spanned by vaccine-associated CD4 TCRs, and dominant responses were seen in regions 160-218 and 743-854. Because no samples from the day 14 peak response were available, repertoires could be characterized only after the peak T cell response.

The CDR3 regions of human TCRbeta chains were subjected to immunosequencing. The authors processed their data as follows. Repertoire TCRs were matched against a reference library of SARS-CoV-2-specific TCRs generated with the MIRA antigen-specificity platform. Breadth meant the fraction of unique TCRs that were SARS-CoV-2-associated, whereas depth meant the fraction of total T cells that were SARS-CoV-2-associated. Each spike-specific TCR was assigned to its reactive spike region and to a CD4 or CD8 class using the MIRA data. Log10-transformed breadth and depth values were compared by one-way ANOVA with Sidak's multiple comparisons tests. The immuneACCESS repertoire file appears here via TCRdb, limited to in-frame rearrangements. These files lack a portion of the clones; in checked studies, under half of the deficit traces to unresolved V genes, and the cause of the others is not known. That table supplies the V and J calls and clone size; D and trimming were determined from the DNA. The sample yields roughly 150,000 clones; 90% were counted once. 5% to 6.5% of the sample belongs to the ten largest clones.

This receptor was obtained from an adult who received the AZD1222 COVID-19 vaccine. The specimen was peripheral blood, collected 28 days after the second AZD1222 dose.

The DNA sequence is as follows: TGTGCCATCAGTGAGTCGAAAGGGGCCAGCAACTATGGCTACACCTTC. Protein translation: CAISESKGASNYGYTF. The rearrangement joined TRBV10-3 to TRBJ1-2, with a tentative D gene TRBD1 over 5 matching bases. CDR1 ENHRY and CDR2 SYGVKD are derived from the germline V gene. Relative to germline, V is 0 bases shorter and J is 2 bases shorter, with 13 bases between their ends. The CDR3 spans 16 residues, from the cysteine through the phenylalanine. The kept DNA is CDR3 alone, 48 bases in frame from the first base.